The 8 T cell receptor beta chains reported below all come from one sample, sequenced in a study of blood T cell repertoires in COVID-19. The repertoire was sequenced with immunoSEQ multiplex PCR; TCRdb's copy has only in-frame clones and lacks some. The table includes some 67,000 clones, 70% to 90% detected once. Sequencing was carried out using peripheral blood. The receptor set was obtained from an elderly woman with acute or convalescent COVID-19.

This clone has a single count. V usage is TRBV7-3 and J usage is TRBJ1-2; D is uncertain. This CDR3 spans 14 amino acids. Germline assignment: CDR1 SGHTA and CDR2 FQGTGA. V dropped 2 bases and J dropped 6 bases, with 13 bases sitting between them. CDR3 in amino acids: CASSLLGGEDGYTF. As DNA, the CDR3 is TGTGCCAGCAGCTTACTGGGAGGTGAAGATGGCTACACCTTC.

The J gene is TRBJ1-5, the V gene TRBV19; the D gene is possibly TRBD1 (5 bases). The length of the CDR3 is 17 residues. Trimming shortened V by 8 bases and J by 3 bases, and 23 bases separated the two germline ends. The germline CDR1 and CDR2 sequences are LNHDA and SQIVND (reference sequence). The CDR3 coding sequence is TGTGCCAGTTCGGACGAACGGACATTCCAACTCAATCAGCCCCAGCATTTT. It specifies CASSDERTFQLNQPQHF.

This clone appeared a single time. V usage is TRBV24-1 and J usage is TRBJ2-5; 7 bases are shared with TRBD2. The V and J ends lost 4 bases and 5 bases, in that order; junction bases with no gene match: 9. CDR1 and CDR2 from the germline V gene are KGHDR and SFDVKD. The CDR3 extends over 15 amino acids. The CDR3: CATSDPSQGGETQYF. The DNA of the CDR3 is TGTGCCACCAGTGACCCTAGTCAGGGAGGGGAGACCCAGTACTTC.

This chain links TRBV27 with TRBJ2-7; D possibly corresponds to TRBD2 (5 bases). Germline assignment: CDR1 MNHEY and CDR2 SMNVEV (reference sequence). The CDR3 length is 13 residues. Trimming took off 5 bases at V and 4 bases at J, with 12 bases between the two ends. DNA for the CDR3: TGTGCCAGCAGTCGGGGAACCGGTTACGAGCAGTACTTC. Encoded protein: CASSRGTGYEQYF.

This clone occurred once. This rearrangement joins TRBV5-1 to TRBJ2-3, with D possibly matching TRBD2 (6 bases). V was trimmed by 2 bases and J by 3 bases, leaving 10 bases between them. The length of the CDR3 is 14 residues. Germline CDR1 reads SGHRS; CDR2 reads YFSETQ. DNA of the CDR3: TGCGCCAGCAGCTTCCCCGGGAGAACAGATACGCAGTATTTT. Residues: CASSFPGRTDTQYF.

This chain links TRBV7-2 with TRBJ1-1; 7 bases line up with TRBD1. Germline V gene sequence: CDR1 SGHTA, CDR2 FQGNSA. The CDR3 is 15 residues long. V was pared by 3 bases and J by 4 bases, with 8 bases of the junction left unmatched. The chain's CDR3 is CASSLKRAGGTEAFF. As DNA, the CDR3 is TGTGCCAGCAGCTTGAAACGGGCAGGGGGCACTGAAGCTTTCTTT.

The J gene is TRBJ2-1, the V gene TRBV24-1, with 7 bases that match TRBD2. V lost 3 bases to trimming and J lost 9 bases; unmatched junction nucleotides: 7. This CDR3 comprises 14 residues. Germline V CDR1 and CDR2: KGHDR, SFDVKD. CDR3 nucleotides: TGTGCCACCAGTGATGCCGGGGGGTCCGGTGAGCAGTTCTTC. Amino acid sequence: CATSDAGGSGEQFF.

The chain links TRBV7-9 to TRBJ2-3, with TRBD2 identical over 10 bases. This CDR3 comprises 18 residues. Germline V gene data show CDR1 as SEHNR and CDR2 as FQNEAQ (reference sequence). The V segment lost 2 bases and the J segment 2 bases; nucleotides outside the gene matches: 10. The CDR3 sequence: CASSLLLAGVKYTDTQYF. Here the CDR3 DNA reads TGTGCCAGCAGCTTACTCCTAGCGGGGGTTAAGTACACAGATACGCAGTATTTT.